The clone carrying this T cell receptor beta chain has a count of ten or more. The antigen remains unidentified. Germline-derived CDR1 and CDR2 are MNHEY and SMNVEV (reference sequence). V shed 6 bases and J 4 bases; nucleotides not matched to a gene: 9. This CDR3 has 15 residues. This entry comes from a study of regulatory T cells in long-lasting Graves disease. General study results and limits: Persistent disease favored TRBV28, TRBJ1-2 and TRBJ2-5.

For TCR beta, libraries came from iRepertoire HTBI primers and Arm-PCR of CDR3 regions. TCRdb called the multiplex PCR reads again in MiXCR, with one record for every CDR3 protein. The sample holds 510,000 or so distinct CDR3 sequences, 9.5% to 15% seen once. Time point meaning: newly diagnosed GD, antithyroid drugs for less than 3 months. After RNA was extracted from PBMCs, the TCR library was made from it. The same sample was also studied in work on T cells in Graves' hyperthyroidism and ophthalmopathy. This second study notes: Graves' hyperthyroidism without ophthalmopathy progression within 18 months was termed stable.

V usage is TRBV27 and J usage is TRBJ2-3, with 8 bases matching TRBD2. Sequenced material: peripheral blood mononuclear cells (PBMCs), taken at new diagnosis, from a patient treated with antithyroid drugs. This clonotype was sampled from a woman aged 25-40 years with Graves disease. CDR3 DNA: TGTGCCAGCAGCCCACGGACTAGCTCGGCAGATACGCAGTATTTT. It yields the protein CASSPRTSSADTQYF.